This record covers a single T cell receptor (beta chain). Its cognate antigen is unknown. Germline CDR1 reads LGHNA; CDR2 reads YSLEER. The CDR3 spans 17 residues. V was clipped by 0 bases and J by 5 bases; unmatched bases: 9. The sample originates from a study of cytomegalovirus exposure and HLA in healthy donors. At the level of the study: T cells numbering about 180 million yielded around 120 million unique TCR beta sequences in an earlier analysis.

The study, taken as a whole, reports: The classifier reportedly diagnosed cytomegalovirus status with high specificity and sensitivity.

Vbeta (60) and Jbeta (13) primers were used in the PCR. Profiling relied on immunoSEQ multiplex PCR, and the TCRdb table lists in-frame clones only, not all of them. The table has 100,000 to 150,000 clones, roughly a sixth seen once. The source is a female donor in good health and CMV-seropositive. This chain joins TRBV4-3 and TRBJ2-3; 9 bases line up with TRBD2. What was sequenced was PBMCs. In nucleotides, the CDR3 is TGCGCCAGCAGCCAAGATCCGGCTAGCGGGATGGAAGATACGCAGTATTTT. Translation: CASSQDPASGMEDTQYF.